This entry features one T cell receptor beta chain sequence. These data originate in a study of blood T cell repertoires in COVID-19. The CDR3 loop spans 15 amino acids. Germline V gene data show CDR1 as MGHRA and CDR2 as YSYEKL. V lost 2 bases, J lost 0 bases, and 8 bases lay in between. The table came from immunoSEQ multiplex PCR; TCRdb's copy has only in-frame clones and leaves some out. Of under 200,000 clones listed, 84% are singletons. All enrollees were roughly 18 to 100 years old and from roughly 22 US areas. Each recovered donor of Cohort 3 presented with two negative PCRs, clearance, or symptom resolution.

Specimen: PBMCs or T cells enriched from blood (not recorded which). This rearrangement joins TRBV4-1 to TRBJ1-3; D might be TRBD1 (5 bases). This TCR derives from a man between 45 and 60 years old who had recovered from COVID-19. This CDR3 reads CASSQPGISGNTIYF. For the CDR3, the DNA is TGCGCCAGCAGCCAACCAGGGATCTCTGGAAACACCATATATTTT.